A single sample is the source of the 22 T cell receptor beta chains below, sequenced in a study of blood T cell repertoires in COVID-19. TCRdb keeps only in-frame clones here, not all; method: immunoSEQ multiplex PCR. The profile shows around 300,000 clones, 85% to 90% of them singletons. The sample comprised PBMCs or T cells enriched from blood (not recorded which). The source is a woman in her fifties or sixties who had recovered from COVID-19.

The V and J genes are TRBV10-3 and TRBJ2-1; tentatively, D is TRBD2 (5 bases). The CDR3 loop spans 13 amino acids. Germline V lookup: CDR1 ENHRY, CDR2 SYGVKD. V lost 0 bases to trimming and J lost 10 bases, with 10 bases between them. The CDR3 region is CAISESTGYEQFF. The DNA for the CDR3 is TGTGCCATCAGTGAGTCGACGGGGTACGAGCAGTTCTTC.

The chain is built from TRBV7-2 and TRBJ2-3; no definite D call. CDR1 SGHTA and CDR2 FQGNSA come from the germline V gene. The CDR3 loop spans 13 amino acids. Trimming cost V 8 bases and J 4 bases, with 13 bases left between them. Written as DNA, the CDR3 is TGTGCCAGCCAGTTGTTAGCTGCAGATACGCAGTATTTT. Encoded protein: CASQLLAADTQYF.

The genes are TRBV7-3 and TRBJ1-2; 8 nucleotides align to TRBD1. The J segment lost 7 bases and the V segment lost 2 bases, leaving 9 bases of the junction unmatched. Germline V CDR1 and CDR2: SGHTA, FQGTGA. The CDR3 runs 15 residues. The CDR3 nucleotides read TGTGCCAGCAGCTTAGGGCAGGGGGCGCATTTTGGCTACACCTTC. Amino acids: CASSLGQGAHFGYTF.

This rearrangement joins TRBV7-3 to TRBJ1-6; 9 nucleotides agree with TRBD1. CDR3 size: 18 residues. The germline V gene has CDR1 SGHTA and CDR2 FQGTGA. Trimming removed 2 bases from V and 6 bases from J; junction bases left unmatched: 11. The DNA of the CDR3 is TGTGCCAGCAGCTTATTAGGGCCGGGACAGGGTCTTAATTCACCCCTCCACTTT. As protein: CASSLLGPGQGLNSPLHF.

Notes on this clone: Other DNA sequences within the sample encode an identical CDR3. This chain joins TRBV27 and TRBJ2-7; D is unclear. The CDR3 consists of 12 residues. V was clipped by 5 bases and J by 3 bases, with 8 bases between them. Per germline, CDR1 MNHEY and CDR2 SMNVEV (reference sequence). The CDR3 region is CASSGRGYEQYF. Written as DNA, the CDR3 is TGTGCCAGCAGTGGCCGTGGCTACGAGCAGTACTTC.

The genes are TRBV14 and TRBJ2-1, with TRBD2 matching 10 bases. The CDR3 covers 18 residues. Germline CDR1 is SGHDN and CDR2 is FVKESK. Trimming removed 5 bases from V and 7 bases from J; junction bases left unmatched: 17. This CDR3 is CASSSRTSGGTRPNEQFF. The CDR3 DNA follows: TGTGCCAGCAGCTCGCGGACTAGCGGAGGGACCCGACCGAATGAGCAGTTCTTC.

The chain's CDR3 is CASRTPGTQTYEQYF. As DNA, the CDR3 is TGCGCCAGTCGGACCCCCGGGACTCAAACCTACGAGCAGTACTTC. The rearrangement joins TRBV10-2 to TRBJ2-7, with TRBD2 as a possible D gene (6 bases). CDR1 is WSHSY and CDR2 is SAAADI in the germline V gene. Trimming stripped 9 bases from V and 2 bases from J, with 20 bases between. The CDR3 extends over 15 amino acids.

V and J are TRBV10-2 and TRBJ1-6; weak D call: TRBD1 (6 bases). The CDR3 loop spans 13 amino acids. Between the trimmed V and J ends, which lost 3 bases and 13 bases, there was a span of 13 bases. Germline lookup yields CDR1 WSHSY and CDR2 SAAADI. In DNA form, the CDR3 reads TGCGCCAGCAGTGACAGGGGAGGGGGTCCCCTCCACTTT. Its translation is CASSDRGGGPLHF.

The gene calls are TRBV3-1 (or the pseudogene TRBV3-2) and TRBJ2-5, with D tentatively TRBD2 (5 bases). Trimming took off 5 bases at V and 7 bases at J, with 14 bases between the two ends. Germline CDR1 LGHDT, CDR2 YNNKEL (reference sequence). This CDR3 has 13 residues. The CDR3 region is CASSDWTRSTQYF. CDR3 sequence (DNA): TGTGCCAGCAGCGACTGGACTCGTTCGACCCAGTACTTC.

The chain joins TRBV7-3 to TRBJ2-1, with 10 positions matching TRBD2. Germline V gives CDR1 SGHTA, CDR2 FQGTGA. Trimming took 2 bases from V and 4 from J; bases not matched to a gene: 2. The CDR3 is 15 amino acids. The CDR3 sequence: CASSLSSGGYNEQFF. The CDR3 nucleotides are TGTGCCAGCAGCTTATCTAGCGGGGGATACAATGAGCAGTTCTTC.

The V and J genes are TRBV24-1 and TRBJ1-6; D might be TRBD1 (6 bases). The CDR3 sequence is 18 residues long. Germline V gene lookup returns CDR1 KGHDR and CDR2 SFDVKD. Trimming removed 1 base at V and 9 bases at J, with 21 bases between. The CDR3 spells CATSDLWQGPLQFSPLHF. The CDR3 nucleotides are TGTGCCACCAGTGATTTATGGCAGGGGCCTCTGCAATTTTCACCCCTCCACTTT.

V is TRBV29-1 and J is TRBJ1-4; 9 bases agree with TRBD1. The CDR3 runs 21 residues. Looked up from germline, CDR1 is SQVTM and CDR2 is ANQGSEA. The V and J ends lost 4 bases and 1 base, in that order; junction bases with no gene match: 22. As DNA, the CDR3 is TGCAGCGTTGTTGGGCTAACTCTAACAGGGGGCCTTACGGGAACTAATGAAAAACTGTTTTTT. It is translated as CSVVGLTLTGGLTGTNEKLFF. Looking up the rest from reference TRBV29-1 and TRBJ1-4 gives the full variable domain: SAVISQKPSRDICQRGTSLTIQCQVDSQVTMMFWYRQQPGQSLTLIATANQGSEATYESGFVIDKFPISRPNLTFSTLTVSNMSPEDSSIYLCSVVGLTLTGGLTGTNEKLFFGSGTQLSVL.

The rearrangement joins TRBV6-5 to TRBJ2-7; 8 bases are shared with TRBD1. The CDR3 totals 12 residues. V shed 8 bases and J 3 bases; nucleotides not matched to a gene: 3. Per germline, CDR1 MNHEY and CDR2 SVGAGI. CDR3 bases: TGTGCCAGCTGGGACAGGAACTACGAGCAGTACTTC. This sequence encodes CASWDRNYEQYF.

The V and J genes are TRBV7-8 and TRBJ2-5; D ambiguous. CDR3 length: 12 residues. V was pared by 4 bases and J by 5 bases, with 8 bases between. Germline V CDR1 and CDR2: SGHVS, FQNEAQ. CDR3 sequence (DNA): TGTGCCAGCAGCTCCGTTCGGGAGACCCAGTACTTC. This codes for CASSSVRETQYF.

V and J are TRBV9 and TRBJ2-1, with D unresolved. Germline V lookup: CDR1 SGDLS, CDR2 YYNGEE. The CDR3 length is 13 residues. V dropped 5 bases and J dropped 6 bases, with 12 bases sitting between them. CDR3 loop: CASRPITGNEQFF. CDR3 in DNA: TGTGCCAGCAGACCCATAACCGGCAATGAGCAGTTCTTC.

The chain recombines TRBV5-4 with TRBJ1-4; tentatively, D is TRBD1 (5 bases). The V end was cut by 4 bases, the J end by 8 bases, with 15 bases between. Germline V gene sequence: CDR1 SGHNT, CDR2 YYREEE (reference sequence). The CDR3 extends over 14 amino acids. This chain's CDR3 is CASSGQGGVEKLFF. The CDR3 region has the DNA TGTGCCAGCAGCGGCCAAGGAGGGGTCGAAAAACTGTTTTTT.

The chain employs TRBV18 and TRBJ2-3; D is unresolved. The V end lost 0 bases, the J end lost 6 bases, and 13 bases lay between the germline ends. CDR3 size: 15 residues. From germline, CDR1 is KGHSH and CDR2 LQKENI. The CDR3 region has the DNA TGTGCCAGCTCACCACCGGGCTATGTTTGGGATACGCAGTATTTT. Protein: CASSPPGYVWDTQYF.

This sequence joins TRBV24-1 and TRBJ1-2; D perhaps matches TRBD1 (6 bases). Trimming took off 4 bases at V and 7 bases at J, with 12 bases between the two ends. CDR1 is KGHDR, CDR2 SFDVKD, per germline. CDR3 length: 13 amino acids. The CDR3 region has the DNA TGTGCCACCAGTGACCTGGGGGGGCTTGGCTACACCTTC. Translation gives CATSDLGGLGYTF.

The chain uses TRBV6-5 and TRBJ2-5; D gene unclear. The CDR3 is made up of 11 amino acids. V was shortened by 2 bases and J by 4 bases, with 2 bases between the two germline ends. Per germline, CDR1 MNHEY and CDR2 SVGAGI. This CDR3 is CASSYLETQYF. CDR3 sequence (DNA): TGTGCCAGCAGTTACCTAGAGACCCAGTACTTC.

V usage is TRBV6-5 and J usage is TRBJ2-5; maybe TRBD2 (7 bases). Germline loops: CDR1 MNHEY, CDR2 SVGAGI. This CDR3 has 14 residues. Trimming pared 5 bases from V and 1 base from J, leaving 11 bases between. The DNA of the CDR3 is TGTGCCAGCAGTAGGGGGGGCAGCCAAGAGACCCAGTACTTC. This sequence encodes CASSRGGSQETQYF.

The rearrangement links TRBV28 to TRBJ1-1, with 11 bases lining up with TRBD1. This CDR3 spans 14 amino acids. V trimming: 3 bases; J trimming: 11 bases; junction bases outside the gene matches: 8. The germline gives CDR1 MDHEN, CDR2 SYDVKM. The CDR3 bases are TGTGCCAGCAGTTTCCCCCGGGACAGGGGGTCGGCTTTCTTT. Protein: CASSFPRDRGSAFF.

The chain recombines TRBV12-3 or TRBV12-4 with TRBJ1-1; D is perhaps TRBD1 (6 bases). The CDR3 is 11 amino acids. Trimming left V 7 bases short and J 8 bases short, with 11 bases between. The CDR3 loop is CASIRDREAFF. Written as DNA, the CDR3 is TGTGCCAGCATTAGAGACAGGGAAGCTTTCTTT.